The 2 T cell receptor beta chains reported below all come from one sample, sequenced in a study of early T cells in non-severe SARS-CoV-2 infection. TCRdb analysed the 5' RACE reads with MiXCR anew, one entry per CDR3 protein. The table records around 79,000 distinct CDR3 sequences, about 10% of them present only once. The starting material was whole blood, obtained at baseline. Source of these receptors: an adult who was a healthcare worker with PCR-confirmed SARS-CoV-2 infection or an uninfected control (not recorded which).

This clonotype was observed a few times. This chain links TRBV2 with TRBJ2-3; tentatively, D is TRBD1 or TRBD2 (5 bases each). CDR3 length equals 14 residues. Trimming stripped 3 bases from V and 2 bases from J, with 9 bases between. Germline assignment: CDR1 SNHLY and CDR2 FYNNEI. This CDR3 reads CASSDRGNTDTQYF. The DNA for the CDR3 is TGTGCCAGCAGTGATCGGGGCAACACAGATACGCAGTATTTT.

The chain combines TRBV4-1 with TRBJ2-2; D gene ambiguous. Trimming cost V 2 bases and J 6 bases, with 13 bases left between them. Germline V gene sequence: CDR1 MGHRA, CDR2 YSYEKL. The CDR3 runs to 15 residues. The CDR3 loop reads CASSQRLARSGELFF. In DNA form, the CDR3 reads TGCGCCAGCAGCCAAAGGTTGGCTCGATCCGGGGAGCTGTTTTTT.